A single sample is the source of the 9 T cell receptor beta chains below, sequenced in a study of T cell responses to AZD1222 COVID-19 vaccine. Assay used: immunoSEQ multiplex PCR; TCRdb lists only in-frame clones, some missing. The sample has 90,000 or so clones; over 75% are singletons. The material was peripheral blood, obtained on day 0 of AZD1222 vaccination. The receptors were gathered from an adult in good health.

A single count supports this clone. The chain combines TRBV19 with TRBJ2-1, with D perhaps matching TRBD1 (7 bases). This CDR3 comprises 14 residues. From germline, CDR1 is LNHDA and CDR2 SQIVND (reference sequence). The V gene lost 3 bases and the J gene lost 7 bases, with 13 bases spanning the gap. For the CDR3, the DNA is TGTGCCAGTAGTATCAAGGGGGCGGGAAATGAGCAGTTCTTC. Translated: CASSIKGAGNEQFF.

The chain joins TRBV27 to TRBJ2-7; D uncertain. The CDR3 spans 13 residues. Germline loops: CDR1 MNHEY, CDR2 SMNVEV (reference sequence). V gave up 6 bases and J gave up 3 bases, with 12 bases separating them. CDR3 coding DNA: TGTGCCAGCAGCCGAACAGAGCACTACGAGCAGTACTTC. Protein sequence: CASSRTEHYEQYF.

The V and J genes are TRBV28 and TRBJ1-6; D is perhaps TRBD1 (6 bases). Trimming stripped 6 bases from V and 7 bases from J, with 19 bases between. The CDR3 covers 16 residues. Germline assignment: CDR1 MDHEN and CDR2 SYDVKM. The CDR3 bases are TGTGCCAGCAGCTACTCTACAGGGTTAGGGAATTCACCCCTCCACTTT. It specifies CASSYSTGLGNSPLHF. Full variable domain (remainder filled in from reference TRBV28 and TRBJ1-6): DVKVTQSSRYLVKRTGEKVFLECVQDMDHENMFWYRQDPGLGLRLIYFSYDVKMKEKGDIPEGYSVSREKKERFSLILESASTNQTSMYLCASSYSTGLGNSPLHFGNGTRLTVT.

The chain has TRBV7-8 and TRBJ1-1; 9 nucleotides agree with TRBD1. The CDR3 is made up of 13 amino acids. CDR1 and CDR2 from the germline V gene are SGHVS and FQNEAQ. Unmatched junction bases numbered 5, after V lost 5 bases and J lost 7 bases. CDR3 coding DNA: TGTGCCAGCAGCACCCGACAGGGGGGTGAAGCTTTCTTT. It specifies CASSTRQGGEAFF.

The CDR3: CASSLSRGDTEAFF. CDR3 in DNA: TGTGCCAGCAGTTTATCCAGGGGGGACACTGAAGCTTTCTTT. V gene TRBV27 combines with J gene TRBJ1-1; 7 nucleotides match TRBD1. Germline V gene data show CDR1 as MNHEY and CDR2 as SMNVEV (reference sequence). The CDR3 is 14 residues long. The J segment lost 3 bases and the V segment lost 0 bases, leaving 1 base of the junction unmatched.

The chain links TRBV5-5 to TRBJ1-3; TRBD1 matches 7 bases. V was pared by 2 bases and J by 2 bases, with 4 bases of the junction left unmatched. This CDR3 is 15 amino acids long. Germline-derived CDR1 and CDR2 are SGHKS and YYEKEE (reference sequence). CDR3 loop: CASSFDQGAGNTIYF. DNA of the CDR3: TGTGCCAGCAGCTTCGATCAGGGGGCTGGAAACACCATATATTTT. Filled out from reference TRBV5-5 and TRBJ1-3, the complete variable domain reads DAGVTQSPTHLIKTRGQQVTLRCSPISGHKSVSWYQQVLGQGPQFIFQYYEKEERGRGNFPDRFSARQFPNYSSELNVNALLLGDSALYLCASSFDQGAGNTIYFGEGSWLTVV.

The chain uses TRBV5-1 and TRBJ2-3; the match to TRBD2 covers 12 bases. Trimming at V came to 3 bases and at J to 2 bases, leaving 7 bases not matched to a gene. Germline V gene sequence: CDR1 SGHRS, CDR2 YFSETQ. CDR3 size: 17 residues. For the CDR3, the DNA is TGCGCCAGCAGCTCCGGACTAGCGGGAAGCAACACAGATACGCAGTATTTT. This sequence encodes CASSSGLAGSNTDTQYF.

CDR3 in amino acids: CASSYHPPTSGYEQYF. CDR3 DNA sequence: TGTGCCAGCAGTTACCACCCCCCTACTAGCGGCTACGAGCAGTACTTC. The V gene is TRBV6-6, the J gene TRBJ2-7, with 8 bases lining up with TRBD2. Germline V lookup: CDR1 MNHNY, CDR2 SVGAGI (reference sequence). The length of the CDR3 is 16 residues. With V trimmed by 2 bases and J by 3 bases, 9 bases remained unmatched.

There are a few counts of this clone. This same CDR3 is encoded by further DNA sequences in the sample. The gene calls are TRBV7-9 and TRBJ2-7; no reliable D call. The CDR3 has 13 residues. V was trimmed by 5 bases and J by 0 bases, leaving 8 bases between them. The V gene's germline CDR1 is SEHNR and CDR2 FQNEAQ (reference sequence). The CDR3 region has the DNA TGTGCCAGCAGCCCTACGAGCTCCTACGAGCAGTACTTC. This codes for CASSPTSSYEQYF. Filled out from reference TRBV7-9 and TRBJ2-7, the complete variable domain reads DTGVSQNPRHKITKRGQNVTFRCDPISEHNRLYWYRQTLGQGPEFLTYFQNEAQLEKSRLLSDRFSAERPKGSFSTLEIQRTEQGDSAMYLCASSPTSSYEQYFGPGTRLTVT.